The next 5 T cell receptor beta chains were all read from a single sample in a study of blood T cells in healthy people across ages. For the second PCR, which ran for about 7 to 11 cycles, a sample-barcoded 5' primer and a J-beta primer mix were used. One entry per CDR3 protein, called by TCRdb with MiXCR from the 5' RACE reads. The sample lists some 1.7 million distinct CDR3 sequences; 28% were seen once. Material: blood. Source of these receptors: a woman aged 25 to 39 in good health.

This clonotype was counted ten times or more. This sequence joins TRBV7-2 and TRBJ2-7, with D tentatively TRBD2 (6 bases). Germline V gene lookup returns CDR1 SGHTA and CDR2 FQGNSA. CDR3 length: 15 residues. V dropped 0 bases and J dropped 2 bases, with 11 bases sitting between them. The CDR3 coding sequence is TGTGCCAGCAGCTTAGCCCGGACTACCACCTACGAGCAGTACTTC. Protein: CASSLARTTTYEQYF.

Here the CDR3 DNA reads TGTGCCAGCAGTTACCTCTCAGTGGGTAATTCACCCCTCCACTTT. Its translation: CASSYLSVGNSPLHF. V and J are TRBV6-5 and TRBJ1-6, with D unclear. The CDR3 consists of 15 residues. V dropped 2 bases and J dropped 6 bases, with 11 bases sitting between them. In germline, CDR1 is MNHEY, CDR2 SVGAGI.

This clonotype was counted only a few times. The chain joins TRBV6-2 or TRBV6-3 to TRBJ2-1, with 7 bases fitting TRBD2. J lost 3 bases, V lost 7 bases, and 9 bases had no gene match. The CDR3 sequence is 15 residues long. Germline-derived CDR1 and CDR2 are MNHEY and SVGEGT. The DNA of the CDR3 is TGTGCCAGCATTTGGGCGGGAGAGTTCTACAATGAGCAGTTCTTC. This encodes CASIWAGEFYNEQFF.

This clonotype was counted between two and nine times. The chain has TRBV5-1 and TRBJ2-1; 14 positions match TRBD2. V trimming: 7 bases; J trimming: 6 bases; junction bases outside the gene matches: 9. From germline, CDR1 is SGHRS and CDR2 YFSETQ. The CDR3 contains 16 residues. CDR3 protein: CASRTSGGTGINEQFF. The DNA for the CDR3 is TGCGCCAGCCGGACTAGCGGGGGGACCGGGATCAATGAGCAGTTCTTC.

Only a few counts were recorded for this clonotype. V gene TRBV4-2 combines with J gene TRBJ1-2, with a weak D call TRBD1 (5 bases). Germline V gene data show CDR1 as LGHNA and CDR2 as YNFKEQ. This CDR3 has 16 residues. Trimming pared 3 bases from V and 8 bases from J, leaving 22 bases between. CDR3: CASSHDPGGRGSGYTF. Here the CDR3 DNA reads TGTGCCAGCAGCCACGACCCCGGGGGGAGAGGATCCGGCTACACCTTC.